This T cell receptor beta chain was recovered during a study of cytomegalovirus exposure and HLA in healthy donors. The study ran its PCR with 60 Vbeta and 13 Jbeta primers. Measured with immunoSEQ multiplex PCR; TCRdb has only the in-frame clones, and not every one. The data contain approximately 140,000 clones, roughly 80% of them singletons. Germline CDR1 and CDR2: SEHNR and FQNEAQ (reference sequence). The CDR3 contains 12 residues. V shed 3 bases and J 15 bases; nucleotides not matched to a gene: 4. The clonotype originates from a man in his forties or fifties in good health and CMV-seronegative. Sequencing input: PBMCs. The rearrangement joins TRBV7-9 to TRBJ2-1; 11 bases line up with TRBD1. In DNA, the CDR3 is TGTGCCAGCAGCTTGTCCGGGACAGGGGGGTTCTTC. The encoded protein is CASSLSGTGGFF.